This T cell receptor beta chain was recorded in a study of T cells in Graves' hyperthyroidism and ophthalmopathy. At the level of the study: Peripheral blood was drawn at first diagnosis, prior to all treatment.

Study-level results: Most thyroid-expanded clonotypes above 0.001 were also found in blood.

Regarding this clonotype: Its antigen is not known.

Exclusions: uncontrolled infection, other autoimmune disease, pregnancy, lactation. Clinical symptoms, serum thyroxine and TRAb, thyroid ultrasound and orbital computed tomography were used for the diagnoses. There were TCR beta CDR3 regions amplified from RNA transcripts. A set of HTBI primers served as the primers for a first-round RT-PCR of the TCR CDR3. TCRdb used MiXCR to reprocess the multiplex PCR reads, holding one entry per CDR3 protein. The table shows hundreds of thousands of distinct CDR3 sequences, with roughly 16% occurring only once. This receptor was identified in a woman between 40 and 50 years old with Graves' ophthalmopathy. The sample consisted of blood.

The CDR3 nucleotides read TGTGCCATAAACAGGGGGCTGAACACTGAAGCTTTCTTT. This translates into CAINRGLNTEAFF. V gene TRBV10-3 combines with J gene TRBJ1-1; TRBD1 matches at 9 bases. This CDR3 is 13 amino acids long. From germline, CDR1 is ENHRY and CDR2 SYGVKD. V lost 9 bases to trimming and J lost 0 bases; unmatched junction nucleotides: 2.